The 5 T cell receptor beta chains below all came from one sample that was sequenced in a study of CD8+CD57+ T cells in acquired aplastic anemia. CDR3 and TCR beta VDJ profiling relied on a genomic DNA template. MiXCR was run by TCRdb on the reads, yielding one entry per CDR3 protein. The table includes tens of thousands of distinct CDR3 sequences, 76% detected once. Sequencing used sorted CD4+, CD8+, or CD8+CD57+ T cells (not recorded which) from PBMCs. Receptor source: a human donor in good health, serving as a control.

The CDR3 here is CASSGDGLYSPLHF. The CDR3 nucleotides are TGTGCCAGTAGCGGAGACGGGTTATATTCACCCCTCCACTTT. The chain joins TRBV19 to TRBJ1-6, with D hard to call. Germline loops: CDR1 LNHDA, CDR2 SQIVND (reference sequence). This CDR3 has 14 residues. The V and J ends lost 6 bases and 8 bases respectively, with 14 bases between them.

The chain recombines TRBV2 with TRBJ1-4; weak D call: TRBD1 (5 bases). The CDR3 consists of 14 residues. Germline CDR1 and CDR2: SNHLY and FYNNEI. Trimming took 2 bases from V and 7 from J, leaving 11 bases between them. The CDR3 DNA reads TGTGCCAGCAGTGAATTGACTCAGGGTGAAAAACTGTTTTTT. Translation: CASSELTQGEKLFF.

This clonotype has just a few counts. Germline and junction disagree at one end, which may indicate a read error. Here the CDR3 reads CSVEGRMNTEAFF. DNA of the CDR3: TGCAGCGTGGAAGGACGGATGAACACTGAAGCTTTCTTT. V gene TRBV29-1 combines with J gene TRBJ1-1; D unclear. This CDR3 spans 13 amino acids. Germline values: CDR1 SQVTM, CDR2 ANQGSEA. The full variable domain, with the rest looked up from reference TRBV29-1 and TRBJ1-1, is SAVISQKPSRDICQRGTSLTIQCQVDSQVTMMFWYRQQPGQSLTLIATANQGSEATYESGFVIDKFPISRPNLTFSTLTVSNMSPEDSSIYLCSVEGRMNTEAFFGQGTRLTVV.

The V call is TRBV2, the J call TRBJ2-7, with D uncertain. V lost 2 bases, J lost 8 bases, and 7 bases lay in between. The CDR3 is 11 residues long. Germline V lookup: CDR1 SNHLY, CDR2 FYNNEI. The CDR3 DNA reads TGTGCCAGCAGTGAAAAGACACAGCAGTACTTC. Its protein product is CASSEKTQQYF.

The CDR3 bases are TGTGCCATCAGCCACAACGACGAGCAGTACTTC. Translating gives CAISHNDEQYF. The chain joins TRBV10-3 to TRBJ2-7; D not certain. V lost 6 bases to trimming and J lost 5 bases, with 8 bases between them. CDR1 and CDR2 (germline): ENHRY, SYGVKD. This CDR3 contains 11 residues.